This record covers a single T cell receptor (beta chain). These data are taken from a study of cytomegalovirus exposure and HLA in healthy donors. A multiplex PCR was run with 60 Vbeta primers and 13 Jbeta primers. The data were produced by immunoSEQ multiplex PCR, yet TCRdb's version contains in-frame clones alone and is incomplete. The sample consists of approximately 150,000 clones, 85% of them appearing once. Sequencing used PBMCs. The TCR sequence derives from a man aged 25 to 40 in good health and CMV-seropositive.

The DNA of the CDR3 is TGTGCCAGCAGCTTAACGGGAGGGGTACAAGAGACCCAGTACTTC. This gives the protein CASSLTGGVQETQYF. The chain couples TRBV7-3 to TRBJ2-5, with TRBD2 identical over 7 bases. CDR1 is SGHTA, CDR2 FQGTGA, per germline. The CDR3 is 15 residues long. V was pared by 0 bases and J by 2 bases, with 3 bases of the junction left unmatched. The full variable domain, rest sourced from reference TRBV7-3 and TRBJ2-5, is GAGVSQTPSNKVTEKGKYVELRCDPISGHTALYWYRQSLGQGPEFLIYFQGTGAADDSGLPNDRFFAVRPEGSVSTLKIQRTERGDSAVYLCASSLTGGVQETQYFGPGTRLLVL.